The T cell receptor (beta chain) described here comes from a study of blood T cell repertoires in COVID-19. The overall study: The cDNA or gDNA used as material had been derived from T cells, B-cell-depleted T cells, or PBMCs.

Those enrolled in Seattle joined during active infection and were followed longitudinally afterward. Authors' analysis steps: By means of reference gene primer amplification, nucleated cell counts were estimated. Sequencing used immunoSEQ multiplex PCR; TCRdb keeps in-frame clones, though not all of them. V, J and clone size reflect that table, while D and trimming were determined from the DNA. Here the sample spans approximately 320,000 clones, approximately 89% being singletons. From germline, CDR1 is SGHNT and CDR2 YENEEA. The CDR3 runs to 15 residues. Trimming left V 5 bases short and J 1 base short, with 13 bases between.

The chain is built from TRBV11-3 and TRBJ2-3, with D perhaps TRBD2 (6 bases). This TCR was sampled from a woman aged 25 to 45 with COVID-19, enrolled during active disease. Sequences were obtained from peripheral blood. Here the CDR3 DNA reads TGTGCCAGCAGCCAGCGTAGCGGTCGCACAGATACGCAGTATTTT. This encodes CASSQRSGRTDTQYF.